This note documents a single TCR beta chain sequence. Its antigen is not yet known. Base qualities are not provided; no much larger clone lies one nucleotide away. From a lookup of the germline V gene (reference sequence), CDR1 and CDR2 are SEHNR and FQNEAQ. Including the terminal cysteine and phenylalanine, the CDR3 comprises 11 residues. Only the CDR3 portion is preserved as DNA: 33 bases, with reading frame beginning at the first base. V lost 5 bases and J lost 10 bases, and the count of bases not matched to a germline gene is 3. These data are taken from a study of cytomegalovirus exposure and HLA in healthy donors (dated by TCRdb to 2016 to 2017). About the investigation overall: According to a later analysis, the approximately 120 validation repertoires were produced on the same platform as the approximately 610 repertoires of the first cohort. The aim of the study was to test whether cataloging public T cell receptors could identify signatures of past pathogen exposure. Besides the first cohort of approximately 710 subjects, a separate validation cohort made up of over 100 different subjects was used. The study combined high-throughput TCR immunosequencing, statistical association of individual TCRs with disease status, and machine learning to predict cytomegalovirus infection status.

What the study reported, not specific to this receptor: Most TCR sequences were seen in very few donors, while some public TCRs were found in many individuals. All 130 or so repertoires were used to score co-occurrence in the validation cohort in a later analysis, because that analysis had no HLA typing for the cohort. Cytomegalovirus status was reported to be diagnosed by the classifier with high specificity and sensitivity in both the original and validation cohorts. It was suggested by the authors that the approach could potentially be generalized to other disease states and immunological phenotypes. A later analysis found that TCRs clustered in the first cohort also tended to co-occur in the 95 to 150 validation repertoires, with approximately 94% of cluster scores above 0. In the study, around 150 TCR beta chains were listed as associated with cytomegalovirus. In vitro tests confirmed that a few of the cytomegalovirus-associated TCR beta chains recognize cytomegalovirus antigens.

Separate from the roughly 630-subject first cohort, the validation cohort of around 130 subjects was the group to which the donors belonged. The library came from the immunoSEQ multiplex PCR assay. The authors' analysis ran thus. A statistical classification framework was built to diagnose cytomegalovirus status from the catalog of TCR beta chain sequences. TCRdb's version of the immuneACCESS table is confined to in-frame rearrangements and falls short of the full clone set. An unresolved V gene accounts for under half of the shortfall where checked; the remainder is of unknown origin. That table is the source of V, J and clone size, and D and trimming were worked out from the DNA. The sample yields about 120,000 clones; around 85% were counted once. In total, the top ten clones hold roughly 2% of the sample.

The chain links TRBV7-9 with TRBJ1-1, with 8 junctional bases fitting TRBD1. The receptor comes from a woman aged 25 to 39 in good health and CMV-seronegative. The specimen was PBMCs. The bases read TGTGCCAGCAGCGCGGACAGGGTAGCTTTCTTT. It specifies CASSADRVAFF.